This T cell receptor beta chain stems from a study of beta chain features in type 1 diabetes. Turning to the study itself: Cell yields, age and gender were similar between patients and healthy donors.

Every isolated RNA sample was fully reverse transcribed, so sequencing captured expressed TCRB transcripts. Some clones are missing from TCRdb's copy, which holds only in-frame ones; the method was immunoSEQ multiplex PCR. The data hold about 320,000 clones, with 11% to 15% observed a single time. Sequencing used central memory CD4+ T cells from blood. The receptor comes from a man aged 25-45 years in good health.

DNA for the CDR3: TGTGCCAGTAGCGGTCGAGGGCGGTGGAACACTGAAGCTTTCTTT. Its protein product is CASSGRGRWNTEAFF. This rearrangement joins TRBV19 to TRBJ1-1, with D hard to call. The CDR3 length is 15 residues. Germline V gives CDR1 LNHDA, CDR2 SQIVND (reference sequence). Deletions cut 6 bases from V and 1 base from J, with 15 bases between.